This T cell receptor (beta chain) was found in a study of T cell responses to AZD1222 COVID-19 vaccine. Whole-study findings and limits: Spike as a whole was targeted by vaccine-associated CD4 TCRs, dominant at 160-218 and 743-854.

Libraries were prepared by immunoSEQ multiplex PCR; TCRdb keeps only in-frame clonotypes and omits some of them. The table records some 150,000 clones, about 91% of them present only once. A note on this clone: What it binds is not known.

The germline V gene has CDR1 LGHNA and CDR2 YNFKEQ. This CDR3 region has 13 residues. The V and J ends lost 0 bases and 7 bases respectively, with 10 bases between them. Here the sequenced sample was peripheral blood, taken on day 0 of AZD1222 vaccination. This sequence joins TRBV4-2 and TRBJ2-7; D unclear. The receptor was isolated from an adult in good health. CDR3 nucleotide sequence: TGTGCCAGCAGCCAAGATAAGCAGTGGGAGCAGTACTTC. Translated, it gives CASSQDKQWEQYF.